Ten or more counts support the clone carrying this T cell receptor (beta chain). This sample stems from a study of regulatory T cells in long-lasting Graves disease. Time point: newly diagnosed GD, antithyroid drugs for less than 3 months. Generation of the TCR library employed RNA extracted from PBMCs. Sequencing libraries for TCR beta were prepared with iRepertoire HTBI primers and Arm-PCR of CDR3 regions. MiXCR, run by TCRdb on the multiplex PCR reads, gives a single entry per CDR3 protein. The table records about 460,000 distinct CDR3 sequences, 11% to 15% of them present only once. The length of the CDR3 is 14 residues. Germline V gene sequence: CDR1 SGHRS, CDR2 YFSETQ. V was shortened by 0 bases and J by 4 bases, with 7 bases between the two germline ends. This same sample was also part of a study on T cells in Graves' hyperthyroidism and ophthalmopathy.

This sequence originates from a woman between 45 and 65 years old with Graves disease. Material: peripheral blood mononuclear cells (PBMCs), obtained at new diagnosis, from a patient treated with antithyroid drugs. The chain couples TRBV5-1 to TRBJ2-2; D not resolved. Here the CDR3 DNA reads TGCGCCAGCAGCTTGGAGCAGATCACCGGGGAGCTGTTTTTT. Residues: CASSLEQITGELFF.